Each of the 10 T cell receptor beta chains below was sequenced from the same sample in a study of T cell repertoires in cytomegalovirus infection. These TCRs' antigens remain unknown. TCRdb recomputed calls from the reads with MiXCR, one row per CDR3 protein. Of under 150,000 distinct CDR3 sequences in the sample, roughly a quarter were seen once. Sequenced sample: PBMCs, sequenced either directly or after in vitro stimulation (not recorded which). All receptors derive from a human donor in good health (CMV status not recorded). Some clones in this sample may be carry-over from other donors' samples.

This clonotype showed up just a few times. The genes are TRBV28 and TRBJ2-3; D unclear. This CDR3 has 17 residues. V was trimmed by 6 bases and J by 4 bases, leaving 23 bases between them. Germline CDR1 MDHEN, CDR2 SYDVKM. The CDR3 loop reads CASSPDTTTVRSDTQYF. As DNA, the CDR3 is TGTGCCAGCAGCCCTGATACGACGACGGTACGCTCAGATACGCAGTATTTT.

The V and J genes are TRBV10-3 and TRBJ2-7, with 10 bases matching TRBD1. This CDR3 has 14 residues. CDR1 and CDR2 from the germline V gene are ENHRY and SYGVKD. V lost 6 bases to trimming and J lost 4 bases; unmatched junction nucleotides: 6. In DNA form, the CDR3 reads TGTGCCATCAGGGGGACAGGGGAGTTGTACGAGCAGTACTTC. The encoded protein is CAIRGTGELYEQYF.

The V and J genes are TRBV29-1 and TRBJ1-2, with D possibly being TRBD1 (6 bases). V shed 7 bases and J shed 2 bases, with 14 bases lying between them. CDR1 and CDR2 from the germline V gene are SQVTM and ANQGSEA. The CDR3 sequence is 13 residues long. The CDR3 DNA reads TGCAGCGCTGGAGACAGGAACAACTATGGCTACACCTTC. This translates into CSAGDRNNYGYTF.

This clonotype was counted only a few times. V is TRBV7-2 and J is TRBJ2-2; D possibly corresponds to TRBD2 (6 bases). The CDR3 spans 15 residues. V gave up 5 bases and J gave up 3 bases, with 13 bases separating them. Per the germline V gene, CDR1 is SGHTA and CDR2 is FQGNSA. CDR3 loop: CASSPGTLYTGELFF. DNA of the CDR3: TGTGCCAGCAGCCCCGGGACTCTTTACACCGGGGAGCTGTTTTTT.

The table lists this clonotype with a few counts. The rearrangement links TRBV7-9 to TRBJ2-1; TRBD2 agrees at 9 bases. Germline assignment: CDR1 SEHNR and CDR2 FQNEAQ (reference sequence). The CDR3 has 15 amino acids. The trim removed 0 bases at V and 8 bases at J, leaving 5 bases unmatched. Written as DNA, the CDR3 is TGTGCCAGCAGCTTAGCAGGGACTAGCCGCCATGAGCAGTTCTTC. It translates to CASSLAGTSRHEQFF.

The rearrangement links TRBV6-2 or TRBV6-3 to TRBJ2-1, with 15 positions matching TRBD2. V lost 2 bases to trimming and J lost 8 bases; unmatched junction nucleotides: 7. The V gene's germline CDR1 is MNHEY and CDR2 SVGEGT. The CDR3 is 17 residues long. The CDR3 is CASSYRGTSGRSYEQFF. The CDR3, as DNA: TGTGCCAGCAGTTACCGGGGGACTAGCGGGAGGTCGTATGAGCAGTTCTTC.

This clonotype was detected a few times. The chain recombines TRBV5-1 with TRBJ2-7; 7 bases line up with TRBD2. Germline CDR1 reads SGHRS; CDR2 reads YFSETQ. The CDR3 is 16 amino acids. After removal of 0 bases from V and 5 bases from J, the junction contained 11 bases not matched to a gene. The DNA of the CDR3 is TGCGCCAGCAGCTTGGTAACAGGACTAGGGTCTCACGAGCAGTACTTC. The encoded protein is CASSLVTGLGSHEQYF.

The gene calls are TRBV6-5 and TRBJ2-1; TRBD2 aligns across 12 bases. The CDR3 has 15 residues. The V gene's germline CDR1 is MNHEY and CDR2 SVGAGI. Trimming cost V 5 bases and J 4 bases; bases outside gene matches: 3. The CDR3 coding sequence is TGTGCCAGCAGTGCTACTAGCGGGAGGTACAATGAGCAGTTCTTC. This codes for CASSATSGRYNEQFF.

This rearrangement joins TRBV18 to TRBJ2-7; 7 nucleotides agree with TRBD1. With 6 bases clipped from V and 2 bases from J, the junction kept 7 bases outside the gene matches. Per the germline V gene, CDR1 is KGHSH and CDR2 is LQKENI. The CDR3 loop spans 14 amino acids. CDR3 protein: CASSQTGRPYEQYF. The CDR3 DNA reads as TGTGCCAGCTCGCAGACAGGGAGACCCTACGAGCAGTACTTC.

The chain couples TRBV28 to TRBJ1-2, with D possibly TRBD1 on 5 matching bases. The CDR3 totals 14 residues. Trimming shortened V by 1 base and J by 2 bases, and 8 bases separated the two germline ends. Germline lookup yields CDR1 MDHEN and CDR2 SYDVKM. CDR3: CASSLYQGNYGYTF. The CDR3 bases are TGTGCCAGCAGTTTATATCAGGGAAACTATGGCTACACCTTC.